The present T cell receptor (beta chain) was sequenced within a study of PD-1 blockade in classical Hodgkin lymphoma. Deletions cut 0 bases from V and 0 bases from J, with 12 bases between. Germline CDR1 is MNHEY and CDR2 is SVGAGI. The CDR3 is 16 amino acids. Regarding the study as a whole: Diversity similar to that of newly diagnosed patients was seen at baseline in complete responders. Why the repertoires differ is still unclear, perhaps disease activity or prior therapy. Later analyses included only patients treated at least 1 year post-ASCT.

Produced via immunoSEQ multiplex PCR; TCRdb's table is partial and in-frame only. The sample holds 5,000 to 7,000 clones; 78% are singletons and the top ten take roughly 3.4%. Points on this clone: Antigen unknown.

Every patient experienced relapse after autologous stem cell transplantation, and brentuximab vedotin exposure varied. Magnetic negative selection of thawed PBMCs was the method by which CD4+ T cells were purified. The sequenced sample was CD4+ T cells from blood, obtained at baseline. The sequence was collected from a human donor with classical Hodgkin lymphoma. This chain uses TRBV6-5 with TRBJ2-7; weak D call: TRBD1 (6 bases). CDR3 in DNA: TGTGCCAGCAGTTACTCTTGGACAGTCCTCTCCTACGAGCAGTACTTC. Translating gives CASSYSWTVLSYEQYF.